This T cell receptor beta chain was sequenced for a study of T-cell memory formation after mild COVID-19. The study, taken as a whole, reports: Contracting clones from day 15 to 85 showed balanced CD4/CD8; later expanders favored CD4+. Contracting CD8+ clones were enriched in EMRA, CD4+ mainly in CM and EM. Detection of some responders pre-infection suggested pre-existing cross-reactive memory T cells participated.

Details on this clonotype: What it recognizes is unknown.

TCRdb re-analysed the 5' RACE reads in MiXCR, keeping a single row per CDR3 protein. The table lists approximately 270,000 distinct CDR3 sequences, roughly 16% of them singletons. Germline V gene data show CDR1 as MNHEY and CDR2 as SVGEGT. The ends lost 2 bases at V and 4 bases at J; junction bases unmatched: 9. This CDR3 region has 16 residues. The J gene is TRBJ2-7, the V gene TRBV6-2 or TRBV6-3; 9 bases fit TRBD1. The source is a man between 18 and 29 years old who had mild COVID-19 (a few samples of this study predate the infection). Cell type and time point are not known. Sequencing was performed on PBMCs or a T cell subset sorted from them (not recorded which). The CDR3 loop is CASSYDQTGGFYEQYV. In DNA, the CDR3 is TGTGCCAGCAGTTACGACCAGACAGGGGGGTTTTACGAGCAGTACGTC.